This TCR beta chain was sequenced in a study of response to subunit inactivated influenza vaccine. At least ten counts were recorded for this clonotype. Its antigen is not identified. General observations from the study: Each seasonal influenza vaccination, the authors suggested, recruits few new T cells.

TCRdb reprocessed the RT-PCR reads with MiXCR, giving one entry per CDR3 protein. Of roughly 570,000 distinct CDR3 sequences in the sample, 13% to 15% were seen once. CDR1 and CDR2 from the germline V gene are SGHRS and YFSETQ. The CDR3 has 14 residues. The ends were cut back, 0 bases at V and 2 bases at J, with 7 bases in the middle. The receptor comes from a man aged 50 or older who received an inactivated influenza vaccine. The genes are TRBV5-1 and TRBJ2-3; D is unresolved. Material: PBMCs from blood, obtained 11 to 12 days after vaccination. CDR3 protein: CASSLAQPTDTQYF. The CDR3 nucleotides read TGCGCCAGCAGCTTGGCCCAGCCCACAGATACGCAGTATTTT.